The text below deals with one TCR beta chain. This may be a read error: a much more frequent sequence differs by one nucleotide. This record comes from a study of T-cell reconstitution after alpha-beta-depleted transplantation in children. The TCRbeta library was prepared with unique molecular identifiers. Via MiXCR, TCRdb re-called the PCR reads, giving one row per CDR3 protein. The sample contains about 340,000 distinct CDR3 sequences, about an eighth of which appear only once. This specimen was PBMCs, taken from the stem cell graft. The origin of this receptor is a human donor who donated a stem cell graft to a child with Fanconi anemia.

The CDR3 DNA follows: TGTGCCAGCAGTTTACGGACTCCCAATGAGCAGTTCTTC. Translated, it gives CASSLRTPNEQFF. This chain connects TRBV27 to TRBJ2-1, with a possible D match to TRBD2 (5 bases). V was clipped by 2 bases and J by 6 bases, with 8 bases between them. Germline CDR1 and CDR2: MNHEY and SMNVEV (reference sequence). The CDR3 spans 13 residues.